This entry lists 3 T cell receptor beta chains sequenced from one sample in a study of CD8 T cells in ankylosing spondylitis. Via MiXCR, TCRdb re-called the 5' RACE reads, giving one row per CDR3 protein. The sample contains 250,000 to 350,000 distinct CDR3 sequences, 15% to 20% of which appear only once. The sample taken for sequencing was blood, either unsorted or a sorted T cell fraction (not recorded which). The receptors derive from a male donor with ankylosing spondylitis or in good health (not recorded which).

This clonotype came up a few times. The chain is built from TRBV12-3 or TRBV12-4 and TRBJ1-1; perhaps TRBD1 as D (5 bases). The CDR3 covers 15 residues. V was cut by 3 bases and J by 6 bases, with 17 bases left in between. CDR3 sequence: CASSFPQGSGAEAFF. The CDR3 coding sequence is TGTGCCAGCAGTTTTCCGCAGGGCTCGGGGGCTGAAGCTTTCTTT.

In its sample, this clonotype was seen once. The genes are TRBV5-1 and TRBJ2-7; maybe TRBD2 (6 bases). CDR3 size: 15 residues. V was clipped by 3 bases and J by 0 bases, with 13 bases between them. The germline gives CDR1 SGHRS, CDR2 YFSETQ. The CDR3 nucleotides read TGCGCCAGCAGCTACGGGGGACCTAGCTCCTACGAGCAGTACGTC. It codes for CASSYGGPSSYEQYV.

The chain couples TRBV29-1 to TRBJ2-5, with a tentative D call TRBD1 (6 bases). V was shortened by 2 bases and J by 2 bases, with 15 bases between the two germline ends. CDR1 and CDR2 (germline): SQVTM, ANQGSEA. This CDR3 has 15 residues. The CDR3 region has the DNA TGCAGCGTTGAACCCATGGCAGGGGTACAAGAGACCCAGTACTTC. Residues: CSVEPMAGVQETQYF.